Below, 14 T cell receptor beta chains from the same sample are listed, as sequenced in a study of shared clonotypes between healthy human individuals. As defined, naive CD8 cells were CD45RO-negative and positively selected for CCR7, with terminally differentiated effector memory CD45RA+ cells excluded. Only in-frame clones appear in the TCRdb table, and some are missing; sequencing was by immunoSEQ multiplex PCR. The sample yields millions of clones, over 85% seen once. Sequencing used naive CD8+ T cells sorted from blood. Receptor source: a young man in good health.

The CDR3 coding sequence is TGTGCCAGCAGTGAAGCCCCGGGACAGCTCTACGAGCAGTACTTC. This sequence encodes CASSEAPGQLYEQYF. The chain couples TRBV2 to TRBJ2-7; 7 positions match TRBD1. V shed 0 bases, J shed 3 bases, and the junction held 5 bases outside the gene matches. CDR1 and CDR2 from the germline V gene are SNHLY and FYNNEI. This CDR3 region has 15 residues.

This chain's CDR3 is CASSLASGRRYEQYF. In DNA, the CDR3 is TGTGCCAGCAGCTTGGCGAGCGGGAGGAGGTACGAGCAGTACTTC. J is TRBJ2-7 and V is TRBV13, with 9 bases identical to TRBD2. CDR1 is PRHDT and CDR2 is FYEKMQ in the germline V gene (reference sequence). This CDR3 spans 15 amino acids. The V and J ends lost 3 bases and 4 bases, in that order; junction bases with no gene match: 7. Full variable domain (remainder filled in from reference TRBV13 and TRBJ2-7): AAGVIQSPRHLIKEKRETATLKCYPIPRHDTVYWYQQGPGQDPQFLISFYEKMQSDKGSIPDRFSAQQFSDYHSELNMSSLELGDSALYFCASSLASGRRYEQYFGPGTRLTVT.

This chain connects TRBV13 to TRBJ1-1; perhaps TRBD1 as D (6 bases). The germline V gene encodes CDR1 PRHDT and CDR2 FYEKMQ (reference sequence). The V gene lost 1 base and the J gene lost 5 bases, with 29 bases spanning the gap. The length of the CDR3 is 20 residues. Here the CDR3 DNA reads TGTGCCAGCAGCTTAGAGGATGGTACAGGGCCCAATAGTGGAGGGACTGAAGCTTTCTTT. Encoded protein: CASSLEDGTGPNSGGTEAFF.

The rearrangement uses TRBV23-1 and TRBJ2-1, with D unclear. TRBV23-1 is given ORF status, its function remaining uncertain. Trimming cost V 0 bases and J 15 bases, with 15 bases left between them. The CDR3 is made up of 13 amino acids. The CDR3 loop reads CASSQSREDNGFF. CDR3 nucleotides: TGCGCCAGCAGTCAATCTCGAGAAGACAACGGGTTCTTC.

This chain links TRBV13 with TRBJ2-3; unclear D gene. Trimming removed 5 bases from V and 1 base from J, with 13 bases in between. The CDR3 extends over 15 amino acids. Germline V gene data show CDR1 as PRHDT and CDR2 as FYEKMQ (reference sequence). Written as DNA, the CDR3 is TGTGCCAGCAGCCCCTTTAATACGGGCACAGATACGCAGTATTTT. It yields the protein CASSPFNTGTDTQYF.

Comments on this clone: The sample carries other DNA sequences with the same CDR3. V usage is TRBV4-3 and J usage is TRBJ2-2, with a weak D call TRBD2 (6 bases). V lost 0 bases to trimming and J lost 1 base, with 9 bases between them. The CDR3 runs to 16 residues. Germline V gene lookup returns CDR1 LGHNA and CDR2 YSLEER. The DNA of the CDR3 is TGCGCCAGCAGCCAAGATCCCGGGGGGAACACCGGGGAGCTGTTTTTT. The encoded protein is CASSQDPGGNTGELFF.

This chain links TRBV2 with TRBJ1-5; D ambiguous. The germline V gene has CDR1 SNHLY and CDR2 FYNNEI. This CDR3 has 13 amino acids. The germline V and J ends were trimmed by 4 bases and 6 bases, with 10 bases remaining between them. The DNA for the CDR3 is TGTGCCAGCAGTGTGCTAAATTCTCAGCCCCAGCATTTT. Encoded protein: CASSVLNSQPQHF.

In regard to this clone: Within the sample, other DNA sequences also encode this same CDR3. V gene TRBV7-9 combines with J gene TRBJ1-2; D gene uncertain. Trimming cost V 5 bases and J 6 bases, with 4 bases left between them. CDR1 and CDR2 (germline): SEHNR, FQNEAQ (reference sequence). The CDR3 length is 10 residues. CDR3 nucleotide sequence: TGTGCCAGCAGCCTAGATGGCTACACCTTC. Amino acids: CASSLDGYTF.

V is TRBV10-1 and J is TRBJ2-1, with 10 positions matching TRBD1. CDR1 and CDR2 from the germline V gene are WNHNN and SYGVQD (reference sequence). The length of the CDR3 is 14 residues. Unmatched junction bases numbered 6, after V lost 4 bases and J lost 9 bases. The CDR3 loop reads CASSVDRGLGEQFF. In nucleotides, the CDR3 is TGCGCCAGCAGTGTTGACAGGGGGCTGGGTGAGCAGTTCTTC.

The chain couples TRBV7-6 to TRBJ2-1; 10 bases are a match to TRBD2. CDR1 is SGHVS and CDR2 is FNYEAQ in the germline V gene. This CDR3 contains 16 residues. The trim removed 2 bases at V and 4 bases at J, leaving 5 bases unmatched. The CDR3 nucleotides read TGTGCCAGCAGCTTATCTCTAGCGGGGGCATACAATGAGCAGTTCTTC. Residues: CASSLSLAGAYNEQFF.

This chain joins TRBV5-4 and TRBJ1-4; possible D gene TRBD1, 6 bases. The ends were cut back, 4 bases at V and 8 bases at J, with 21 bases in the middle. Germline lookup yields CDR1 SGHNT and CDR2 YYREEE (reference sequence). The CDR3 is 16 amino acids. CDR3 sequence: CASSGTGAQGMEKLFF. The CDR3 nucleotides are TGTGCCAGCAGCGGTACCGGGGCACAGGGTATGGAAAAACTGTTTTTT.

This chain links TRBV5-4 with TRBJ2-5; TRBD1 or TRBD2 may be the D gene (5 bases each). CDR1 and CDR2 (germline): SGHNT, YYREEE (reference sequence). V dropped 3 bases and J dropped 2 bases, with 14 bases sitting between them. The CDR3 has 15 amino acids. Written as DNA, the CDR3 is TGTGCCAGCAGCTCAGACCCGGGGCCGCAAGAGACCCAGTACTTC. It specifies CASSSDPGPQETQYF.

Notes on this clone: Other DNA sequences within the sample encode an identical CDR3. The chain couples TRBV5-6 to TRBJ2-2; no firm D call. Trimming stripped 5 bases from V and 2 bases from J, with 7 bases between. Germline CDR1 reads SGHDT; CDR2 reads YYEEEE. This CDR3 spans 13 amino acids. CDR3 region: CASSWTNTGELFF. CDR3 coding DNA: TGTGCCAGCAGTTGGACCAACACCGGGGAGCTGTTTTTT.

The V gene is TRBV28, the J gene TRBJ1-2; 10 nucleotides agree with TRBD1. This CDR3 is 12 amino acids long. V lost 5 bases and J lost 10; bases outside the gene matches: 4. Germline assignment: CDR1 MDHEN and CDR2 SYDVKM. The DNA for the CDR3 is TGTGCCAGCAGTGCTGGACAGGGGGACTACACCTTC. This encodes CASSAGQGDYTF.